This entry concerns a single TCR beta chain. TCR beta VDJ and CDR3 profiling used genomic DNA as template. MiXCR was run by TCRdb on the reads, yielding one entry per CDR3 protein. The sample lists 95,000 to 120,000 distinct CDR3 sequences, roughly 50% occurring once. The data originate from a study of CD8+CD57+ T cells in acquired aplastic anemia. V dropped 5 bases and J dropped 4; count of bases not matched to a gene: 15. Germline CDR1 reads MGHDK; CDR2 reads SYGVNS. The CDR3 covers 18 residues. The sequence came from a human donor in good health, serving as a control. The sequenced sample was sorted CD4+, CD8+, or CD8+CD57+ T cells (not recorded which) from PBMCs. The chain is built from TRBV25-1 and TRBJ2-5; 11 bases map to TRBD1. The CDR3 region is CASSTRPGQGGLLETQYF. The DNA of the CDR3 is TGTGCCAGCAGTACCAGACCGGGACAGGGGGGGCTTCTAGAGACCCAGTACTTC.